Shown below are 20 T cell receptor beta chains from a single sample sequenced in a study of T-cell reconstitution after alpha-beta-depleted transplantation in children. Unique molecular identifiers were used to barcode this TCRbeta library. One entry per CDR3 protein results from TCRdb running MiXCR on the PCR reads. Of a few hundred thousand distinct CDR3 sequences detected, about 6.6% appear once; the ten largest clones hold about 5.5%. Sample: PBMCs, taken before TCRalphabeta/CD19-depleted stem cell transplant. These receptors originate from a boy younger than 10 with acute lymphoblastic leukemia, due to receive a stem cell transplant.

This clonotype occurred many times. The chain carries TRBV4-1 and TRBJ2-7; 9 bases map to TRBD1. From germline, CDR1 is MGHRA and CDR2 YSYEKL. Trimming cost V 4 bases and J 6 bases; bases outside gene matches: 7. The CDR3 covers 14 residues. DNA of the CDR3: TGCGCCAGCAGCCGGGACAGGGAAATCCTCGAGCAGTACTTC. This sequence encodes CASSRDREILEQYF.

Here the CDR3 DNA reads TGTGCCAGCAGCCCCTCGACAGGGGGAAATTCACCCCTCCACTTT. The encoded protein is CASSPSTGGNSPLHF. The chain couples TRBV11-2 to TRBJ1-6; 9 bases line up with TRBD1. Germline loops: CDR1 SGHAT, CDR2 FQNNGV. V was clipped by 5 bases and J by 7 bases; unmatched bases: 6. This CDR3 contains 15 residues.

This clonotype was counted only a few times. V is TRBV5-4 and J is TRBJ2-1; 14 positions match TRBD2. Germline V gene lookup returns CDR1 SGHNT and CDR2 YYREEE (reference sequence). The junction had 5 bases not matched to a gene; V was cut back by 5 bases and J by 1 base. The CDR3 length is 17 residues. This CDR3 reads CASSPRLAGGSYNEQFF. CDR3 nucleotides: TGTGCCAGCAGTCCTAGACTAGCGGGAGGGTCCTACAATGAGCAGTTCTTC.

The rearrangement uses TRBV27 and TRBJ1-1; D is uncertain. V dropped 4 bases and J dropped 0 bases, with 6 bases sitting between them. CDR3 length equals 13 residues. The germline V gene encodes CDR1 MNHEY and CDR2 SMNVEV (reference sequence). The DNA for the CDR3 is TGTGCCAGCAGTTCATATCTGAACACTGAAGCTTTCTTT. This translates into CASSSYLNTEAFF.

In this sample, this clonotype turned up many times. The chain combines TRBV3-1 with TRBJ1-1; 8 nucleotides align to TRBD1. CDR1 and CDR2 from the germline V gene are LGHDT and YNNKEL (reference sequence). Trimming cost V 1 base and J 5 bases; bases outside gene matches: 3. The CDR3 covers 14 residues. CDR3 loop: CASSQVQGVTEAFF. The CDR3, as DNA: TGTGCCAGCAGCCAAGTACAGGGGGTTACTGAAGCTTTCTTT.

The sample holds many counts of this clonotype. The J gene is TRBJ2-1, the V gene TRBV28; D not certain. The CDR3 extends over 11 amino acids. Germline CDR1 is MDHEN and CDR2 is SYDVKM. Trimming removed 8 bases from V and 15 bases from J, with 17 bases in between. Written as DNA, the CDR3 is TGTGCCAGCGCTATCCAGACGAGTTGGTTCTTC. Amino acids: CASAIQTSWFF.

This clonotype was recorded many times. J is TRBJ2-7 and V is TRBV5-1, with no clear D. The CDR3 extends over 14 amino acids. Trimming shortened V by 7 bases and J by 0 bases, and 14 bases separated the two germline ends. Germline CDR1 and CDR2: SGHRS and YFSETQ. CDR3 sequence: CASSPQVTSYEQYF. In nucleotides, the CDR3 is TGCGCCAGCTCCCCCCAAGTGACCTCCTACGAGCAGTACTTC.

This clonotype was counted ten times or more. The CDR3 here is CASSLVQGYTGELFF. CDR3 coding DNA: TGCGCCAGCAGCTTGGTGCAGGGGTACACCGGGGAGCTGTTTTTT. The J gene is TRBJ2-2, the V gene TRBV5-1, with D possibly matching TRBD1 (6 bases). The V end lost 0 bases, the J end lost 3 bases, and 9 bases lay between the germline ends. The CDR3 sequence is 15 residues long. Germline values: CDR1 SGHRS, CDR2 YFSETQ. Looking up the rest from reference TRBV5-1 and TRBJ2-2 gives the full variable domain: KAGVTQTPRYLIKTRGQQVTLSCSPISGHRSVSWYQQTPGQGLQFLFEYFSETQRNKGNFPGRFSGRQFSNSRSEMNVSTLELGDSALYLCASSLVQGYTGELFFGEGSRLTVL.

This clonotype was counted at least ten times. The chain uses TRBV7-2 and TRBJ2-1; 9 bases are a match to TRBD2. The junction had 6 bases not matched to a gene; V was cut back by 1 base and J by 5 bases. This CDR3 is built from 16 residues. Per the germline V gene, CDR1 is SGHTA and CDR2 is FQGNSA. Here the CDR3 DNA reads TGTGCCAGCAGCTTAGGTCTCGCGGGGGGGCACAATGAGCAGTTCTTC. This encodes CASSLGLAGGHNEQFF.

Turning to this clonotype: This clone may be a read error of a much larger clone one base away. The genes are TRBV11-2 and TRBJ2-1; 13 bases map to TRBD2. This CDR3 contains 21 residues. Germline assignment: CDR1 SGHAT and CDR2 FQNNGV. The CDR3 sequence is CANSFPARLAGGRSSYNEQFF. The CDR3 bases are TGTGCCAACAGCTTCCCCGCCCGACTAGCGGGGGGACGAAGCTCCTACAATGAGCAGTTCTTC.

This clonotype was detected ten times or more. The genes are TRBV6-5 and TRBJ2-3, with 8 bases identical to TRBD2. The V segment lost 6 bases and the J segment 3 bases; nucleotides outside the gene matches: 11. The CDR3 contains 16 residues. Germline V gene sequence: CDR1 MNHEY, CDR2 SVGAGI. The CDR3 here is CASSSPGGGATDTQYF. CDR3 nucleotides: TGTGCCAGCAGCTCCCCCGGGGGGGGGGCAACAGATACGCAGTATTTT.

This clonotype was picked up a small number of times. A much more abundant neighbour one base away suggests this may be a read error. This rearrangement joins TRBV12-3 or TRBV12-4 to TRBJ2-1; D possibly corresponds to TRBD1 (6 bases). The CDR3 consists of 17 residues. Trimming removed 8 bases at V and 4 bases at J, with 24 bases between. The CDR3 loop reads CASCPGSVQGRYNEQFF. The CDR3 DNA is TGTGCCAGCTGCCCTGGCTCTGTACAGGGAAGGTACAATGAGCAGTTCTTC.

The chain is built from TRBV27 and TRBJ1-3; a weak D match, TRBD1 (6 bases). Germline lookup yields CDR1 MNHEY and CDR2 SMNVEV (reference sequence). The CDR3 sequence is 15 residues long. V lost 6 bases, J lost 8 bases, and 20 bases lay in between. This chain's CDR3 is CASSSGGARRDTIYF. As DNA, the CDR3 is TGTGCCAGCAGCTCCGGGGGCGCCCGGAGGGACACCATATATTTT.

CDR3 bases: TGTGCCAGCAGCCCATCCGGGACAGGTGCCTACGAGCAGTACTTC. Its translation is CASSPSGTGAYEQYF. The J gene is TRBJ2-7, the V gene TRBV7-2; TRBD1 matches 8 bases. Germline trimming cut 5 bases from V and 2 bases from J; bases unmatched to any gene: 8. The CDR3 spans 15 residues. Germline V gene sequence: CDR1 SGHTA, CDR2 FQGNSA.

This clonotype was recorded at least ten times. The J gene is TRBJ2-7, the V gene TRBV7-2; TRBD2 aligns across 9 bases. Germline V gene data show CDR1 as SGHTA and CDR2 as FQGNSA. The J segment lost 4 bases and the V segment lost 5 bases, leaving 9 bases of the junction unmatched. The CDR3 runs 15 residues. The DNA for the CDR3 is TGTGCCAGCAGCCCCGGGGGTAGCGGGAGATACGAGCAGTACTTC. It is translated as CASSPGGSGRYEQYF.

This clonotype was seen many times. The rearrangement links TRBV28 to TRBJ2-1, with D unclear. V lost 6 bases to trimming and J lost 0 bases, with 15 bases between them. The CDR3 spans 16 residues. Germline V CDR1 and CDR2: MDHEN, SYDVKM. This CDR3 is CASSPTIPSSYNEQFF. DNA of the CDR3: TGTGCCAGCAGCCCTACCATTCCGAGCTCCTACAATGAGCAGTTCTTC.

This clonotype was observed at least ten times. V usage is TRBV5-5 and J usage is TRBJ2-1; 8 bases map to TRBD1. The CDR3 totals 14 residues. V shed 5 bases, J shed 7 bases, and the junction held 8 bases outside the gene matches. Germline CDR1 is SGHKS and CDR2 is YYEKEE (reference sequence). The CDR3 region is CASRGQGSSNEQFF. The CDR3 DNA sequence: TGTGCCAGCAGAGGACAGGGAAGTTCAAATGAGCAGTTCTTC.

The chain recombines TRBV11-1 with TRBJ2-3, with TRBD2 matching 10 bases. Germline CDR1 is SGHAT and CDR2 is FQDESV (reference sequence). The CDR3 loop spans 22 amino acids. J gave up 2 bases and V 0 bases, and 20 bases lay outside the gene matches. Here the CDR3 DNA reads TGTGCCAGCAGCTTAGCTTACAGGGCTTCAGCGGGAGGGCCGGTGGACACAGATACGCAGTATTTT. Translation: CASSLAYRASAGGPVDTDTQYF.

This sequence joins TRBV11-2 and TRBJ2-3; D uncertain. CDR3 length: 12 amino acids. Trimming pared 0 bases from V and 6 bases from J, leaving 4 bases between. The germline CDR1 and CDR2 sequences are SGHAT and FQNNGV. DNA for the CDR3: TGTGCCAGCAGCTTAGACGGGGATACGCAGTATTTT. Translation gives CASSLDGDTQYF.

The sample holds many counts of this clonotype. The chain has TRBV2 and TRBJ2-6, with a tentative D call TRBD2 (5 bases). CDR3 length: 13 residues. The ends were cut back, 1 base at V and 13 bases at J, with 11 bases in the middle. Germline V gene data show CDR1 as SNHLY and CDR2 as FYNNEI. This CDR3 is CASSEGRVRVLTF. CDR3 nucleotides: TGTGCCAGCAGTGAAGGGCGGGTGAGGGTCCTGACTTTC.